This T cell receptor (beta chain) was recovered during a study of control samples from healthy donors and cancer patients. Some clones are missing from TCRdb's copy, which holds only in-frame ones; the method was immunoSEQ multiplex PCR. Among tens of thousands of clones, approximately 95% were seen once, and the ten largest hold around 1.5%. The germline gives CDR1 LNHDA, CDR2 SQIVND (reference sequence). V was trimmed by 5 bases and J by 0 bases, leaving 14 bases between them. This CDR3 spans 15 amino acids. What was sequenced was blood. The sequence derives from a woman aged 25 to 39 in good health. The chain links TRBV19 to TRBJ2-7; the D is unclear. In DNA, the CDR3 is TGTGCCAGTAGTTTGGACGCCTCCTTCTCCTACGAGCAGTACTTC. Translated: CASSLDASFSYEQYF. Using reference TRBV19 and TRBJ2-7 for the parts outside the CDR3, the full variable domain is DGGITQSPKYLFRKEGQNVTLSCEQNLNHDAMYWYRQDPGQGLRLIYYSQIVNDFQKGDIAEGYSVSREKKESFPLTVTSAQKNPTAFYLCASSLDASFSYEQYFGPGTRLTVT.